What follows are 32 T cell receptor beta chains derived from one specimen sequenced in a study of T cells in Graves' hyperthyroidism and ophthalmopathy. The source material, RNA transcripts, was used to amplify TCR beta CDR3 regions. HTBI primers drove first-round RT-PCR of the TCR CDR3. From the multiplex PCR reads, TCRdb called clonotypes with MiXCR, one entry per CDR3 protein. The table records 500,000 to 600,000 distinct CDR3 sequences, 40% to 50% of them present only once. The sequenced material came from peripheral blood or thyroid tissue (not recorded which). Source of these receptors: an adult woman with Graves' disease, either hyperthyroidism or ophthalmopathy (not recorded which).

Only a few counts were recorded for this clonotype. The chain recombines TRBV6-6 with TRBJ2-7; TRBD2 matches 7 bases. Trimming removed 4 bases from V and 3 bases from J; junction bases left unmatched: 21. The CDR3 spans 19 residues. Germline CDR1 reads MNHNY; CDR2 reads SVGAGI (reference sequence). CDR3 amino acids: CASSLTGTTHLRLVYEQYF. The DNA for the CDR3 is TGTGCCAGCAGTTTAACCGGGACTACCCACCTGCGCCTCGTCTACGAGCAGTACTTC.

The CDR3 bases are TGTGCCAGCAGAGAAAGGGGGACAGCGCATTATGGCTACACCTTC. Amino acids: CASRERGTAHYGYTF. The chain employs TRBV6-5 and TRBJ1-2; 7 nucleotides line up with TRBD1. CDR1 is MNHEY and CDR2 is SVGAGI in the germline V gene. With V trimmed by 6 bases and J by 5 bases, 12 bases remained unmatched. This CDR3 region has 15 residues.

This clonotype was detected many times. This rearrangement joins TRBV7-9 to TRBJ2-7, with a tentative D call TRBD2 (5 bases). Trimming took 5 bases from V and 1 from J, leaving 12 bases between them. CDR3 length: 14 amino acids. Germline CDR1 SEHNR, CDR2 FQNEAQ (reference sequence). The CDR3 nucleotides read TGTGCCAGCAGCCCGAAGGAGCGGTCCTACGAGCAGTACTTC. Translated, it gives CASSPKERSYEQYF.

Many counts were recorded for this clonotype. V is TRBV12-5 and J is TRBJ2-5; perhaps TRBD1 as D (6 bases). V was clipped by 1 base and J by 1 base, with 19 bases between them. The length of the CDR3 is 18 residues. Germline lookup yields CDR1 LGHNT and CDR2 FRNRAP. The CDR3 spells CASGLETLGAASQETQYF. The DNA of the CDR3 is TGTGCTAGTGGTTTGGAAACCCTGGGGGCAGCAAGCCAAGAGACCCAGTACTTC. The full variable domain, completed using reference TRBV12-5 and TRBJ2-5, is DARVTQTPRHKVTEMGQEVTMRCQPILGHNTVFWYRQTMMQGLELLAYFRNRAPLDDSGMPKDRFSAEMPDATLATLKIQPSEPRDSAVYFCASGLETLGAASQETQYFGPGTRLLVL.

In its sample, this clonotype was seen many times. The rearrangement joins TRBV5-4 to TRBJ2-5; D is possibly TRBD2 (6 bases). The CDR3 contains 16 residues. Germline CDR1 is SGHNT and CDR2 is YYREEE (reference sequence). V lost 0 bases and J lost 5, with 17 bases in between. CDR3 in amino acids: CASSLGFGGVGETQYF. DNA of the CDR3: TGTGCCAGCAGCTTGGGATTCGGCGGGGTAGGGGAGACCCAGTACTTC.

This chain joins TRBV11-2 and TRBJ1-3; D remains ambiguous. Per the germline V gene, CDR1 is SGHAT and CDR2 is FQNNGV. The CDR3 runs to 14 residues. V dropped 5 bases and J dropped 0 bases, with 8 bases sitting between them. DNA for the CDR3: TGTGCCAGCAGCAAACAAAACTCTGGAAACACCATATATTTT. Translation: CASSKQNSGNTIYF.

Turning to this clonotype: This may stem from a read error, because a much larger clone lies one nucleotide away. V is TRBV5-1 and J is TRBJ2-5; D tentatively reads TRBD1 or TRBD2 (5 bases each). The DNA end favors TRBJ2-7, so the J call may be wrong. Germline CDR1 SGHRS, CDR2 YFSETQ. The CDR3 is made up of 15 amino acids. The CDR3 region is CAGSLVRGGSYEQYF. CDR3 nucleotide sequence: TGCGCCGGCAGCTTGGTGAGGGGTGGGTCCTACGAGCAGTACTTC.

The V and J genes are TRBV6-2 or TRBV6-3 and TRBJ2-2, with TRBD1 matching 8 bases. This CDR3 region has 18 residues. Germline CDR1 and CDR2: MNHEY and SVGEGT. J gave up 0 bases and V 2 bases, and 8 bases lay outside the gene matches. CDR3 DNA: TGTGCCAGCAGTTACCGCACAGGGGGACGCTCGAACACCGGGGAGCTGTTTTTT. It yields the protein CASSYRTGGRSNTGELFF.

Points on this clonotype: At one boundary the junction diverges from the germline segment, which might be a read error. This chain links TRBV27 with TRBJ2-5, with 7 bases matching TRBD2. CDR3 length: 14 amino acids. Germline V CDR1 and CDR2: MNHEY, SMNVEV (reference sequence). In DNA form, the CDR3 reads TGTGCCATCAGTTTAGGCGGGAGAGAAGAGACCCAGTACTTC. Its translation is CAISLGGREETQYF.

Comment on this clonotype: The junction does not match germline at one end; this may be a read error. The chain links TRBV7-9 to TRBJ1-2; 7 bases line up with TRBD1. The CDR3 runs 10 residues. Germline V lookup: CDR1 SEHNR, CDR2 FQNEAQ (reference sequence). CDR3 residues: CASIARGTNF. As DNA, the CDR3 is TGTGCCAGCATAGCCAGGGGGACTAACTTC.

The table lists this clonotype with many counts. The chain links TRBV7-2 to TRBJ1-2; D not resolved. Per the germline V gene, CDR1 is SGHTA and CDR2 is FQGNSA. The CDR3 extends over 13 amino acids. Trimming took 1 base from V and 4 from J, leaving 7 bases between them. The CDR3 sequence is CASSLDRVYGYTF. CDR3 coding DNA: TGTGCCAGCAGCTTAGATAGGGTCTATGGCTACACCTTC.

This clonotype was found a few times. This chain joins TRBV10-3 and TRBJ2-7; possible D gene TRBD2, 6 bases. The J call may be incorrect, as the DNA end agrees better with TRBJ2-5. The CDR3 loop spans 13 amino acids. Germline V lookup: CDR1 ENHRY, CDR2 SYGVKD. In DNA form, the CDR3 reads TGTGCCATCAGGAGGGAAGCGGGCGAGACCCAGTACTTC. It encodes CAIRREAGETQYF.

The rearrangement links TRBV5-1 to TRBJ2-2; TRBD1 aligns across 7 bases. The germline CDR1 and CDR2 sequences are SGHRS and YFSETQ. The CDR3 loop spans 15 amino acids. V was pared by 4 bases and J by 4 bases, with 7 bases of the junction left unmatched. The CDR3, as DNA: TGCGCCAGCAGCCGGGACAGACCGAGCACCGGGGAGCTGTTTTTT. This gives the protein CASSRDRPSTGELFF.

The chain joins TRBV29-1 to TRBJ2-3; 7 nucleotides agree with TRBD2. This CDR3 region has 15 residues. With V trimmed by 3 bases and J by 2 bases, 8 bases remained unmatched. The germline CDR1 and CDR2 sequences are SQVTM and ANQGSEA. The DNA of the CDR3 is TGCAGCGTTGATTCTAGCGGAGGGAACACAGATACGCAGTATTTT. Its translation is CSVDSSGGNTDTQYF.

The rearrangement joins TRBV5-6 to TRBJ2-7; D not certain. Germline V gives CDR1 SGHDT, CDR2 YYEEEE. This CDR3 contains 14 residues. V lost 4 bases and J 0 bases, leaving 11 bases between the germline ends. This CDR3 is CASSLRVDSYEQYF. The CDR3 nucleotides are TGTGCCAGCAGCCTCCGGGTCGACTCCTACGAGCAGTACTTC.

In this sample, this clonotype turned up a few times. The CDR3 DNA sequence: TGTGCCACCAGCGGCCCACAACGGGAGGGCCTTGATACGCAGTATTTT. As protein: CATSGPQREGLDTQYF. The chain carries TRBV15 and TRBJ2-3; 8 positions agree with TRBD2. CDR1 LNHNV and CDR2 YYDKDF come from the germline V gene (reference sequence). CDR3 length: 16 amino acids. V shed 5 bases and J 6 bases; nucleotides not matched to a gene: 13.

The V call is TRBV20-1, the J call TRBJ2-5, with no clear D. Germline CDR1 is DFQATT and CDR2 is SNEGSKA (reference sequence). The CDR3 consists of 17 residues. Trimming took off 7 bases at V and 1 base at J, with 25 bases between the two ends. CDR3 sequence reads: CSVIDLEQLTTQETQYF. CDR3 DNA sequence: TGCAGTGTTATAGACCTGGAGCAGCTTACCACCCAAGAGACCCAGTACTTC.

The chain recombines TRBV20-1 with TRBJ2-5; D ambiguous. The CDR3 length is 14 residues. Trimming took off 0 bases at V and 2 bases at J, with 10 bases between the two ends. Germline V gene data show CDR1 as DFQATT and CDR2 as SNEGSKA (reference sequence). CDR3: CSAREGGAQETQYF. CDR3 nucleotides: TGCAGTGCTAGAGAGGGTGGAGCACAAGAGACCCAGTACTTC.

This clonotype was detected a few times. V usage is TRBV15 and J usage is TRBJ1-2; no clear D gene. V lost 0 bases, J lost 4 bases, and 12 bases lay in between. The CDR3 has 15 residues. From germline, CDR1 is LNHNV and CDR2 YYDKDF (reference sequence). CDR3 sequence (DNA): TGTGCCACCAGCAGAGAGACCCAGGCAATCTATGGCTACACCTTC. Translation gives CATSRETQAIYGYTF.

This clonotype was seen repeatedly, ten times or more. This is likely a read error, given that the CDR3 carries no conserved phenylalanine or tryptophan at its end. The DNA is left out, because the CDR3 cannot be placed on it with certainty; the CDR3 is given as TCRdb lists it. This CDR3 is CATRIGVDV. The V gene is TRBV10-3, the J gene TRBJ1-1; TRBD1 is the table's D call, not checked against the DNA. Germline V lookup: CDR1 ENHRY, CDR2 SYGVKD. The CDR3 adds up to 9 amino acids, both ends counted.

This clonotype showed up many times. This sequence joins TRBV12-3 or TRBV12-4 and TRBJ1-1; D possibly corresponds to TRBD1 (5 bases). Trimming cost V 5 bases and J 6 bases, with 13 bases left between them. The CDR3 loop spans 13 amino acids. The CDR3 DNA is TGTGCCAGCAGTCCCGGGGCAGTTCCTGAAGCTTTCTTT. It translates to CASSPGAVPEAFF.

To note about this clonotype: The junction departs from germline at one end; a sequencing error may be responsible. CDR3 in DNA: TGTGCCAGCAGCCGGATTGGACTAGCGGGGAGGGTCGCACAAGAGTCCCAGTACTTC. It translates to CASSRIGLAGRVAQESQYF. The V gene is TRBV7-8, the J gene TRBJ2-5; 12 positions agree with TRBD2. CDR1 and CDR2 from the germline V gene are SGHVS and FQNEAQ. The CDR3 spans 19 residues.

This clonotype has a single count. The CDR3 nucleotides read TGTGCCAGCAGCCCCTTACAGGGGATAGATGGCTACACCTTC. Encoded protein: CASSPLQGIDGYTF. The chain joins TRBV7-2 to TRBJ1-2; 7 nucleotides line up with TRBD1. Trimming removed 5 bases from V and 6 bases from J; junction bases left unmatched: 9. This CDR3 contains 14 residues. Germline CDR1 and CDR2: SGHTA and FQGNSA.

This clonotype was observed at least ten times. The chain links TRBV25-1 to TRBJ1-6, with D unresolved. The V end was cut by 5 bases, the J end by 3 bases, with 8 bases between. There are 14 residues in the CDR3. CDR1 is MGHDK, CDR2 SYGVNS, per germline. As DNA, the CDR3 is TGTGCCAGCAGTCGGGAACTCTATAATTCACCCCTCCACTTT. Translated: CASSRELYNSPLHF.

This clonotype was found once. J is TRBJ1-6 and V is TRBV19, with a tentative D call TRBD1 (5 bases). The CDR3 sequence is 17 residues long. The ends were cut back, 6 bases at V and 10 bases at J, with 25 bases in the middle. Looked up from germline, CDR1 is LNHDA and CDR2 is SQIVND (reference sequence). The CDR3 DNA is TGTGCCAGTAGCCTCCGGACTAGCGGGGGGGTTCGGTCACCCCTCCACTTT. This gives the protein CASSLRTSGGVRSPLHF.

This chain connects TRBV11-1 to TRBJ1-4, with D perhaps TRBD1 (5 bases). Germline CDR1 is SGHAT and CDR2 is FQDESV (reference sequence). V lost 5 bases, J lost 10 bases, and 17 bases lay in between. This CDR3 contains 14 residues. CDR3 coding DNA: TGTGCCAGCAGCCTCGTGGGGACCGACGGAAAACTGTTTTTT. Its protein product is CASSLVGTDGKLFF.

In its sample, this clonotype was seen a few times. The genes are TRBV12-3 or TRBV12-4 and TRBJ1-5; 8 bases are shared with TRBD1. The CDR3 sequence is 16 residues long. CDR3 DNA: TGTGCTAGTGGTTTGGGGACAGGTTGTAGCAATCAGCCCCAGCATTTT. It yields the protein CASGLGTGCSNQPQHF.

The gene calls are TRBV29-1 and TRBJ2-7; D is unresolved. The CDR3 covers 12 residues. Trimming left V 8 bases short and J 4 bases short, with 15 bases between. Germline CDR1 is SQVTM and CDR2 is ANQGSEA. DNA of the CDR3: TGCAGCAGTTTACGGGTGGGGTACGAGCAGTACTTC. The encoded protein is CSSLRVGYEQYF.

This clonotype was recorded many times. The J gene is TRBJ1-5, the V gene TRBV6-1; a weak D match, TRBD1 (5 bases). Trimming took 3 bases from V and 0 from J, leaving 12 bases between them. The CDR3 spans 16 residues. Per the germline V gene, CDR1 is MNHNS and CDR2 is SASEGT. The CDR3 region has the DNA TGTGCCAGCAGTGAGGGGGTCCAGGTTAGCAATCAGCCCCAGCATTTT. It specifies CASSEGVQVSNQPQHF.

V gene TRBV7-9 combines with J gene TRBJ1-1; maybe TRBD1 (5 bases). The CDR3 has 15 residues. V lost 1 base, J lost 1 base, and 10 bases lay in between. Germline values: CDR1 SEHNR, CDR2 FQNEAQ (reference sequence). DNA of the CDR3: TGTGCCAGCAGCTTAGTACGGCAGGGGAACACTGAAGCTTTCTTT. Translated, it gives CASSLVRQGNTEAFF.

This clonotype has just a few counts. V and J are TRBV15 and TRBJ1-6; D is possibly TRBD1 (5 bases). CDR1 is LNHNV, CDR2 YYDKDF, per germline (reference sequence). CDR3 length: 15 amino acids. With 2 bases removed from V and 7 bases from J, the gap between germline ends came to 12 bases. This CDR3 is CATSRSPGGNSPLHF. As DNA, the CDR3 is TGTGCCACCAGCAGATCACCGGGGGGAAATTCACCCCTCCACTTT. The full variable domain, its missing parts supplied by reference TRBV15 and TRBJ1-6, is DAMVIQNPRYQVTQFGKPVTLSCSQTLNHNVMYWYQQKSSQAPKLLFHYYDKDFNNEADTPDNFQSRRPNTSFCFLDIRSPGLGDTAMYLCATSRSPGGNSPLHFGNGTRLTVT.

The chain is built from TRBV2 and TRBJ1-4, with 8 bases fitting TRBD1. The CDR3 extends over 13 amino acids. J gave up 6 bases and V 7 bases, and 4 bases lay outside the gene matches. Germline V gives CDR1 SNHLY, CDR2 FYNNEI. CDR3 nucleotide sequence: TGTGCCAGCACCCAGGGGGCTTATGAAAAACTGTTTTTT. This translates into CASTQGAYEKLFF.